A few counts support the clone carrying this T cell receptor beta chain. What it binds is not known. Germline V gene data show CDR1 as MNHNY and CDR2 as SVGAGI (reference sequence). This CDR3 spans 14 amino acids. Trimming cost V 6 bases and J 4 bases; bases outside gene matches: 5. The source of the sample is a study of cytomegalovirus exposure and HLA in healthy donors. Points from the study as a whole: In a later analysis, TCR beta V- and J-gene trimming showed a link to a missense DCLRE1C variant. Later on, analysis showed that most CMV-associated TCR beta chains appeared to be HLA-restricted.

Researchers ran the PCR with 60 Vbeta and 13 Jbeta primers. Using immunoSEQ multiplex PCR, the repertoire was profiled, and TCRdb retains in-frame clones only, with some absent. The sample has about 220,000 clones, approximately 79% seen once. The sequenced sample was PBMCs. The rearrangement joins TRBV6-6 to TRBJ1-5; 8 positions agree with TRBD1. This receptor was identified in a male donor in good health and CMV-seronegative. The CDR3: CASSQDRGNQPQHF. The CDR3 DNA is TGTGCCAGCAGCCAAGACAGGGGAAATCAGCCCCAGCATTTT.